These T cell receptor beta chains were read from a single sample in a study of Ad26.COV2.S vaccination and SARS-CoV-2 variants. Repertoires were generated with immunoSEQ multiplex PCR, while TCRdb's copy carries only in-frame clones and drops some. The repertoire holds more than 300,000 clones, with over 80% as singletons. Sequences were derived from peripheral blood, sampled in a trial of Ad26.COV2.S vaccine versus placebo. The receptors were sampled from a person between 18 and 59 years old who received the Ad26.COV2.S COVID-19 vaccine or a placebo. CDR3s include the opening cysteine and the closing phenylalanine or tryptophan. A D gene is named only where the DNA matches it firmly. Clone size appears in some rows only: once, few, many, or a class for an expanded clone.

CDR3	DNA	size	J	V	D
CASSLGQGPTDTQYF	TGTGCCAGCAGCTTGGGACAGGGACCCACAGATACGCAGTATTTT	.	TRBJ2-3	TRBV11-3	TRBD1
CASSERGGYSYEQYF	TGTGCCAGCAGTGAACGCGGGGGCTACTCCTACGAGCAGTACTTC	.	TRBJ2-7	TRBV6-1	.
CASSGAVEALNVLTF	TGTGCCAGCAGCGGTGCAGTTGAGGCGCTCAACGTCCTGACTTTC	.	TRBJ2-6	TRBV9	.
CASSLGVGGQGFAGELFF	TGTGCCAGCAGTTTAGGGGTTGGGGGACAGGGGTTCGCCGGGGAGCTGTTTTTT	.	TRBJ2-2	TRBV28	TRBD1
CASTILPGRGQPQHF	TGTGCCAGCACTATCCTCCCGGGTCGGGGTCAGCCCCAGCATTTT	.	TRBJ1-5	TRBV28	.
CAISDLTDTLYGYTF	TGTGCCATCAGTGATTTGACGGACACCCTCTATGGCTACACCTTC	.	TRBJ1-2	TRBV10-3	.
CASNSGLATDTQYF	TGTGCCAGCAACTCCGGACTAGCAACAGATACGCAGTATTTT	.	TRBJ2-3	TRBV6-5	TRBD2
CASSLGGATNYGYTF	TGTGCCAGCAGCTTAGGAGGGGCTACTAACTATGGCTACACCTTC	.	TRBJ1-2	TRBV7-2	.
CAISVALPYEQYF	TGTGCCATCAGTGTGGCGCTTCCCTACGAGCAGTACTTC	.	TRBJ2-7	TRBV10-3	.
CASSEGGQGLNEQYF	TGTGCCAGCAGTGAAGGGGGACAGGGTCTTAACGAGCAGTACTTC	.	TRBJ2-7	TRBV6-1	TRBD1
CASSFQGADYGYTF	TGTGCCAGCAGCTTTCAGGGGGCCGATTATGGCTACACCTTC	.	TRBJ1-2	TRBV7-3	TRBD1
CSVGEGPPSGNTIYF	TGCAGCGTTGGCGAGGGTCCCCCATCTGGAAACACCATATATTTT	.	TRBJ1-3	TRBV29-1	.
CASSPLGRETEAFF	TGTGCCAGCTCACCATTGGGGAGGGAGACTGAAGCTTTCTTT	.	TRBJ1-1	TRBV18	.
CASSTRQGTSSYEQYF	TGTGCCAGCAGCACGCGACAGGGGACAAGCTCCTACGAGCAGTACTTC	few	TRBJ2-7	TRBV4-2	TRBD1
CASTAQGASTEAFF	TGCGCCAGCACTGCCCAGGGCGCTTCCACTGAAGCTTTCTTT	.	TRBJ1-1	TRBV5-1	.
CASSEVSGTYNEQFF	TGTGCCAGCAGTGAAGTTTCAGGGACCTACAATGAGCAGTTCTTC	.	TRBJ2-1	TRBV2	.
CAIEPGTGGTKLFF	TGTGCCATCGAACCCGGGACAGGGGGGACAAAACTGTTTTTT	.	TRBJ1-4	TRBV28	TRBD1
CASSLEVRTGELFF	TGTGCCAGCAGTTTGGAGGTTCGCACCGGGGAGCTGTTTTTT	.	TRBJ2-2	TRBV5-4	.
CASSPGLDYYQETQYF	TGTGCCAGCAGCCCCGGACTAGACTATTACCAAGAGACCCAGTACTTC	few	TRBJ2-5	TRBV7-9	TRBD2
CASSPPVDRGLNTEAFF	TGTGCCAGCTCACCACCGGTCGACAGGGGCTTGAACACTGAAGCTTTCTTT	.	TRBJ1-1	TRBV18	TRBD1
CASSLALMNTEAFF	TGTGCCAGCAGCTTGGCCCTCATGAACACTGAAGCTTTCTTT	.	TRBJ1-1	TRBV5-6	.
CASTPTFDTEAFF	TGTGCCAGCACCCCGACGTTCGACACTGAAGCTTTCTTT	.	TRBJ1-1	TRBV12-3/TRBV12-4	.
CASSPAGVTNIQYF	TGTGCCAGCAGTCCTGCGGGGGTAACAAACATTCAGTACTTC	once	TRBJ2-4	TRBV28	TRBD2
CASSLGKGRSTEAFF	TGTGCCAGCAGCTTGGGAAAGGGGAGGAGTACTGAAGCTTTCTTT	.	TRBJ1-1	TRBV5-6	.
CASSSSLTGGIETQYF	TGTGCCAGCAGTTCCAGCCTGACAGGGGGTATAGAGACCCAGTACTTC	.	TRBJ2-5	TRBV28	TRBD1
CASSPARGGLTDTQYF	TGTGCCAGCTCACCGGCCCGCGGGGGACTCACAGATACGCAGTATTTT	few	TRBJ2-3	TRBV18	TRBD2
CASRQWTYNEQFF	TGTGCCAGCCGTCAGTGGACCTACAATGAGCAGTTCTTC	.	TRBJ2-1	TRBV28	.